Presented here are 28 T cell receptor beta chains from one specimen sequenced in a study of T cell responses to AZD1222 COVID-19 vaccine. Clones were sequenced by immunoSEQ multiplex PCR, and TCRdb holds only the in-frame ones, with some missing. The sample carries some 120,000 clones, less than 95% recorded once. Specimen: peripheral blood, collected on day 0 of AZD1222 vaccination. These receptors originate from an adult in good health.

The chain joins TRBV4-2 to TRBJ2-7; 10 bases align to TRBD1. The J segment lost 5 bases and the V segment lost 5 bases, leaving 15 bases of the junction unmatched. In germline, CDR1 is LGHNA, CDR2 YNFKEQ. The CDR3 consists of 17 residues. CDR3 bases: TGTGCCAGCAGCATATCCCCCGGACAGGGGGGTACCCACGAGCAGTACTTC. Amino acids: CASSISPGQGGTHEQYF.

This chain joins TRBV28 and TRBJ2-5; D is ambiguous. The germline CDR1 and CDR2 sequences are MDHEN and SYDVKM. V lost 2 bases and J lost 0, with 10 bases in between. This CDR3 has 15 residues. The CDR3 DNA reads TGTGCCAGCAGTTTACGTAACTGGTACCAAGAGACCCAGTACTTC. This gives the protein CASSLRNWYQETQYF. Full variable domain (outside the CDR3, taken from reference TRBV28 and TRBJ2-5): DVKVTQSSRYLVKRTGEKVFLECVQDMDHENMFWYRQDPGLGLRLIYFSYDVKMKEKGDIPEGYSVSREKKERFSLILESASTNQTSMYLCASSLRNWYQETQYFGPGTRLLVL.

The CDR3 DNA reads as TGTGCCAGCAGTCCAAACACGCCCGGCCGGGGGGTCTCCTACGAGCAGTACTTC. As protein: CASSPNTPGRGVSYEQYF. This chain connects TRBV27 to TRBJ2-7; 7 bases are a match to TRBD2. Germline lookup yields CDR1 MNHEY and CDR2 SMNVEV (reference sequence). The CDR3 has 18 amino acids. The V and J ends lost 5 bases and 0 bases, in that order; junction bases with no gene match: 16.

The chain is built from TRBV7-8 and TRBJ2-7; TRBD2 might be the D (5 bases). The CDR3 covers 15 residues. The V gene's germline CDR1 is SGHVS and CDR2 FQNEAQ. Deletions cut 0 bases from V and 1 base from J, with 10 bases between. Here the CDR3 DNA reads TGTGCCAGCAGCTTAGCCCGGACTCGTTCCTACGAGCAGTACTTC. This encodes CASSLARTRSYEQYF.

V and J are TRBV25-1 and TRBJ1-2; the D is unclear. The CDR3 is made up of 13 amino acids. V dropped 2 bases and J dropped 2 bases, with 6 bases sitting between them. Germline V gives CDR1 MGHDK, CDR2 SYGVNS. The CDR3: CASSEQGNYGYTF. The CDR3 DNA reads TGTGCCAGCAGTGAACAAGGCAACTATGGCTACACCTTC.

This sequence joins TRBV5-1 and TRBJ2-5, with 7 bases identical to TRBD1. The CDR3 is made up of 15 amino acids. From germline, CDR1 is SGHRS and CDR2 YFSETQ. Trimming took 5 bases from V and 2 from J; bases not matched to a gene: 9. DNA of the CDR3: TGCGCCAGCAGTCTCGACAGGGCCCTACAAGAGACCCAGTACTTC. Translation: CASSLDRALQETQYF.

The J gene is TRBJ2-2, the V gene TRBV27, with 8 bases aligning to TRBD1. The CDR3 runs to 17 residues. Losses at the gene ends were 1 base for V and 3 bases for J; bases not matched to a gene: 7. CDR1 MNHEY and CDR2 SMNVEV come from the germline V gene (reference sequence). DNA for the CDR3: TGTGCCAGCAGTTTATGGGGCAGGGGGCAGGACACCGGGGAGCTGTTTTTT. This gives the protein CASSLWGRGQDTGELFF.

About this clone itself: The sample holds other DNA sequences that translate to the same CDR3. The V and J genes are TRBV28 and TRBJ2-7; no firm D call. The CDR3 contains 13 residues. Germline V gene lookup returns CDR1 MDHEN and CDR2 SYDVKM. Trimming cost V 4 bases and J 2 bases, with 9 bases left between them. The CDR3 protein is CASSSTLPYEQYF. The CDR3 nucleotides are TGTGCCAGCAGTTCAACCCTTCCCTACGAGCAGTACTTC.

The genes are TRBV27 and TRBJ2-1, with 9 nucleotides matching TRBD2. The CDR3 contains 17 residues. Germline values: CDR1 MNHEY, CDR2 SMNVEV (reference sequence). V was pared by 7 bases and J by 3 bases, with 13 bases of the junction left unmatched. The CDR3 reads CASTPIGREGLYNEQFF. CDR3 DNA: TGTGCCAGCACCCCTATAGGGCGGGAGGGCCTCTACAATGAGCAGTTCTTC.

CDR3 DNA sequence: TGTGCCAGTGCTCTGACTTACAATGAGCAGTTCTTC. Protein: CASALTYNEQFF. The rearrangement uses TRBV25-1 and TRBJ2-1; D gene unclear. V gave up 9 bases and J gave up 4 bases, with 10 bases separating them. This CDR3 has 12 residues. The germline gives CDR1 MGHDK, CDR2 SYGVNS.

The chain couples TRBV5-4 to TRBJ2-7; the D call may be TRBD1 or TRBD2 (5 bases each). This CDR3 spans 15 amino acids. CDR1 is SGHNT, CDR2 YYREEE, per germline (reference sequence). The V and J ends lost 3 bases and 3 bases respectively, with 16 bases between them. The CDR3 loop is CASSSGAVNVYEQYF. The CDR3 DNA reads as TGTGCCAGCAGCTCCGGGGCGGTAAACGTCTACGAGCAGTACTTC. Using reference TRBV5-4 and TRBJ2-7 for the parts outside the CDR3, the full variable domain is ETGVTQSPTHLIKTRGQQVTLRCSSQSGHNTVSWYQQALGQGPQFIFQYYREEENGRGNFPPRFSGLQFPNYSSELNVNALELDDSALYLCASSSGAVNVYEQYFGPGTRLTVT.

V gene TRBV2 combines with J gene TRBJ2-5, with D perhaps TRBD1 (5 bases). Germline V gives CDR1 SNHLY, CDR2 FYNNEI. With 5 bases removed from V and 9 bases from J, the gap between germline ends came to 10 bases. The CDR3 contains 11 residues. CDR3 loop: CASSNRLAQYF. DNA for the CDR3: TGTGCCAGCAGTAACAGGTTGGCCCAGTACTTC.

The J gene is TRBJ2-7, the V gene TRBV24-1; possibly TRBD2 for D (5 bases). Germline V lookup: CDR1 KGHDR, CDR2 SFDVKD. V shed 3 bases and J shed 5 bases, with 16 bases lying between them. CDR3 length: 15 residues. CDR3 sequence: CATSDPTRPADEQYF. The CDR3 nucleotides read TGTGCCACCAGTGATCCTACTAGGCCCGCGGACGAGCAGTACTTC.

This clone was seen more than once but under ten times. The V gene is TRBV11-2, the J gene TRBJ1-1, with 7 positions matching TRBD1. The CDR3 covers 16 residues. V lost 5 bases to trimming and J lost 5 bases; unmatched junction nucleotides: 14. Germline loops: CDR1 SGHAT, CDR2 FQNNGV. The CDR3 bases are TGTGCCAGCAGCGCAAGACAGGGTCTGATAGGGACTGAAGCTTTCTTT. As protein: CASSARQGLIGTEAFF.

Here the CDR3 reads CASRRPKSSYNSPLHF. For the CDR3, the DNA is TGTGCCAGCAGACGACCAAAGAGCTCCTATAATTCACCCCTCCACTTT. This sequence joins TRBV27 and TRBJ1-6; D not certain. The CDR3 is 16 residues long. Germline values: CDR1 MNHEY, CDR2 SMNVEV (reference sequence). The germline V and J ends were trimmed by 6 bases and 0 bases, with 12 bases remaining between them.

The CDR3 DNA reads TGTGCCAGCAGCCAACTGGAGGTCACGTACTTC. Translated, it gives CASSQLEVTYF. The V and J genes are TRBV3-1 (or the pseudogene TRBV3-2) and TRBJ2-7, with a weak D call TRBD2 (5 bases). The CDR3 runs to 11 residues. V gave up 2 bases and J gave up 12 bases, with 11 bases separating them. Germline-derived CDR1 and CDR2 are LGHDT and YNNKEL (reference sequence).

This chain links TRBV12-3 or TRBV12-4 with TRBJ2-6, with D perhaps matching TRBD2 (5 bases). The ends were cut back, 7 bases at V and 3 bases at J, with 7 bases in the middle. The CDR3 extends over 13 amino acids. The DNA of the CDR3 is TGTGCCAGCACACGGGGTGGGGCCAACGTCCTGACTTTC. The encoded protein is CASTRGGANVLTF.

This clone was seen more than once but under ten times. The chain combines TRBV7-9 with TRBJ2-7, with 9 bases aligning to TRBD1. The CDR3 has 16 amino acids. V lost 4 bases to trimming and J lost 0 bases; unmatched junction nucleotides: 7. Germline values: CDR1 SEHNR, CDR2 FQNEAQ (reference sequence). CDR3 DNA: TGTGCCAGCAGCTCGGGACAGGGAGGATCCTCCTACGAGCAGTACTTC. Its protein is CASSSGQGGSSYEQYF.

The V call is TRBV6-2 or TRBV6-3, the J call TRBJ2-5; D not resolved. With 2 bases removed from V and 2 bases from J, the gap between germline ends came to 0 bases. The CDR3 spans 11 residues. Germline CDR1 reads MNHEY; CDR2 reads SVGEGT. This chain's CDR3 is CASSYQETQYF. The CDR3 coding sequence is TGTGCCAGCAGTTACCAAGAGACCCAGTACTTC.

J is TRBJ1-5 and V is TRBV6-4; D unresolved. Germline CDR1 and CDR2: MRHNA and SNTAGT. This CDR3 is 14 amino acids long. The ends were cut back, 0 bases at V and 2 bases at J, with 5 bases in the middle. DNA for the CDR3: TGTGCCAGCAGTGACTCGATGCGCAATCAGCCCCAGCATTTT. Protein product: CASSDSMRNQPQHF.

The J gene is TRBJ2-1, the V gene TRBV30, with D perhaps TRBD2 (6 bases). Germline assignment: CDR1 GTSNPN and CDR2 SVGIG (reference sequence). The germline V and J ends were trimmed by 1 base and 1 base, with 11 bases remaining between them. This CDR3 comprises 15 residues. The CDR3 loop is CAWSDGGISYNEQFF. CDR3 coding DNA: TGTGCCTGGAGTGACGGCGGGATATCCTACAATGAGCAGTTCTTC.

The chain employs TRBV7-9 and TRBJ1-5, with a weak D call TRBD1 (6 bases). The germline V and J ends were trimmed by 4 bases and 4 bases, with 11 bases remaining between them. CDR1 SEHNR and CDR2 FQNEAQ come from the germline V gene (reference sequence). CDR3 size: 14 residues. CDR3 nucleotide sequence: TGTGCCAGCAGCTCGGACAGTCGTAATCAGCCCCAGCATTTT. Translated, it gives CASSSDSRNQPQHF.

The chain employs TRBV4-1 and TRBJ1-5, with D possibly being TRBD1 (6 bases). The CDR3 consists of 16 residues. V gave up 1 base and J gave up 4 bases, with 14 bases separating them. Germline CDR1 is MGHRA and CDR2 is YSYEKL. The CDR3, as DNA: TGCGCCAGCAGCCAAGTCCCCGGGACAACAAATCAGCCCCAGCATTTT. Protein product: CASSQVPGTTNQPQHF.

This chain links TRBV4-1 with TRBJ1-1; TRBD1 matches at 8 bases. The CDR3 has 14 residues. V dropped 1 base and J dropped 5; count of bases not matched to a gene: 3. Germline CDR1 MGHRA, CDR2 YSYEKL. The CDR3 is CASSQGQGRTEAFF. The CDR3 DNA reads TGCGCCAGCAGCCAAGGACAGGGGAGGACTGAAGCTTTCTTT.

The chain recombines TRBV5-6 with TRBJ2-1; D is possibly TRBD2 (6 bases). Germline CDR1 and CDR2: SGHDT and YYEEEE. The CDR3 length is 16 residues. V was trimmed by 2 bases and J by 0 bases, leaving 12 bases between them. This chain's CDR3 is CASSFQAGSSYNEQFF. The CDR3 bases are TGTGCCAGCAGCTTTCAGGCGGGGAGCTCCTACAATGAGCAGTTCTTC.

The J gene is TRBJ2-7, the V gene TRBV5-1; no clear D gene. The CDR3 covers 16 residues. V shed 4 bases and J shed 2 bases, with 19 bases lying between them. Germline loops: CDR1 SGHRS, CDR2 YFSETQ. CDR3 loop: CASSVLPDLPTYEQYF. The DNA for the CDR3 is TGCGCCAGCAGCGTCCTACCGGACCTACCTACCTACGAGCAGTACTTC. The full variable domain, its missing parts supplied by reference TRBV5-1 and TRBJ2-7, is KAGVTQTPRYLIKTRGQQVTLSCSPISGHRSVSWYQQTPGQGLQFLFEYFSETQRNKGNFPGRFSGRQFSNSRSEMNVSTLELGDSALYLCASSVLPDLPTYEQYFGPGTRLTVT.

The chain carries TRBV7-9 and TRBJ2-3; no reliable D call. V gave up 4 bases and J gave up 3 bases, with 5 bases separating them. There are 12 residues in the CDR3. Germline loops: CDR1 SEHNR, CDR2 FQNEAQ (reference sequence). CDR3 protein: CASSSETDTQYF. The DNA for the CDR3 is TGTGCCAGCAGCTCTGAGACAGATACGCAGTATTTT.

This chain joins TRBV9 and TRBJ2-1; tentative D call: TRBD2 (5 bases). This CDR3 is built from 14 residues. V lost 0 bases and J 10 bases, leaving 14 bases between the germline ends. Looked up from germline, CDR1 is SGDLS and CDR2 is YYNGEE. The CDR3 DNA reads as TGTGCCAGCAGCGTAGAACGGGGTTTTGGGGAGCAGTTCTTC. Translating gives CASSVERGFGEQFF.